This T cell receptor beta chain was recorded in a study of blood T cell repertoires in COVID-19. Study-level information: Sites in the United States, Italy and Spain provided acute and convalescent COVID-19 samples.

V trimming: 5 bases; J trimming: 5 bases; junction bases outside the gene matches: 3. Germline CDR1 reads SGHNT; CDR2 reads YENEEA. The length of the CDR3 is 13 residues. In this sample, this clone turned up once. TCRdb keeps only in-frame clones here, not all; method: immunoSEQ multiplex PCR. Counted here are around 100,000 clones, approximately 87% occurring once; the ten biggest clones make up 11%. This chain connects TRBV11-3 to TRBJ2-7, with 10 bases fitting TRBD1. This clonotype was obtained from a woman younger than 45 with acute or convalescent COVID-19. Sequencing used peripheral blood. The CDR3 spells CASSLTGGNEQYF. CDR3 nucleotide sequence: TGTGCCAGCAGCCTGACAGGGGGCAACGAGCAGTACTTC.